This TCR beta chain comes out of a study of T cell repertoires in cytomegalovirus infection. On the study more broadly: Public TCR beta signatures were indicative of both CMV infection and a matching HLA type.

Using its own MiXCR run on the reads, TCRdb lists one record per CDR3 protein. The data show about 770,000 distinct CDR3 sequences, 29% seen once. The CDR3 covers 14 residues. With 5 bases removed from V and 8 bases from J, the gap between germline ends came to 16 bases. Germline CDR1 SEHNR, CDR2 FQNEAQ (reference sequence). In this sample, this clonotype turned up once. Its antigen remains unidentified. The clonotype comes from a human donor in good health (CMV status not recorded). Some clones in this sample may be carry-over from other donors' samples. The chain couples TRBV7-9 to TRBJ2-1; D ambiguous. Sequencing used cultured CD8+ T cells from PBMCs, obtained from culture after CMV antigen stimulation. CDR3 sequence: CASSPLAPIDEQFF. CDR3 bases: TGTGCCAGCAGCCCCCTTGCCCCTATCGATGAGCAGTTCTTC. Using reference TRBV7-9 and TRBJ2-1 for the parts outside the CDR3, the full variable domain is DTGVSQNPRHKITKRGQNVTFRCDPISEHNRLYWYRQTLGQGPEFLTYFQNEAQLEKSRLLSDRFSAERPKGSFSTLEIQRTEQGDSAMYLCASSPLAPIDEQFFGPGTRLTVL.